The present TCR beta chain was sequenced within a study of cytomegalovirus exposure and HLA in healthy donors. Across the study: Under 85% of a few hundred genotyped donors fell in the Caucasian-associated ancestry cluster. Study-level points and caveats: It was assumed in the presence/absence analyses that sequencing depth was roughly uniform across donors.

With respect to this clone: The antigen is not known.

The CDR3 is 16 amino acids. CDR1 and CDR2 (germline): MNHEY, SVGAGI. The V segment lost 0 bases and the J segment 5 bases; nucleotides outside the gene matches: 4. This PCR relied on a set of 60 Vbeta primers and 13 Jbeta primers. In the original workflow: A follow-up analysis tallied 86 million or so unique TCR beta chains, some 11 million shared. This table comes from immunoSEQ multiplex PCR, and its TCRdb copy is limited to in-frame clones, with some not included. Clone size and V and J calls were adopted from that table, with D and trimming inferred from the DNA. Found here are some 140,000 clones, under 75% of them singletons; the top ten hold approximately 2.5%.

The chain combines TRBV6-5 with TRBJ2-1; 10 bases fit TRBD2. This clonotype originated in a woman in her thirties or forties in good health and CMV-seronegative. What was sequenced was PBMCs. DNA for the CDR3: TGTGCCAGCAGTTACTCGATACTAGCGGGGCACAATGAGCAGTTCTTC. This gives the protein CASSYSILAGHNEQFF.